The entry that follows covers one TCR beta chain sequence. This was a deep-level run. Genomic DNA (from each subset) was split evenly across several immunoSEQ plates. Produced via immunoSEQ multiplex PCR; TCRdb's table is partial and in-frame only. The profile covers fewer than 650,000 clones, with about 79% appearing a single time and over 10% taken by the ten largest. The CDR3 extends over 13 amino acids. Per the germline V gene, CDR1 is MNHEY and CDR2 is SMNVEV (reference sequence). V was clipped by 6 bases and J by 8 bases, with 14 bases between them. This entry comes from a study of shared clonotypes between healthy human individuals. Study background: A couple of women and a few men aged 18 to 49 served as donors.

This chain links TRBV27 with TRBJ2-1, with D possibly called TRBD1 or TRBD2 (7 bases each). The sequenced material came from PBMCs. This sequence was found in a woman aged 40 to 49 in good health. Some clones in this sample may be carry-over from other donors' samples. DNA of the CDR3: TGTGCCAGCAGGAAACAGGGGAGGGATGAGCAGTTCTTC. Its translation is CASRKQGRDEQFF.